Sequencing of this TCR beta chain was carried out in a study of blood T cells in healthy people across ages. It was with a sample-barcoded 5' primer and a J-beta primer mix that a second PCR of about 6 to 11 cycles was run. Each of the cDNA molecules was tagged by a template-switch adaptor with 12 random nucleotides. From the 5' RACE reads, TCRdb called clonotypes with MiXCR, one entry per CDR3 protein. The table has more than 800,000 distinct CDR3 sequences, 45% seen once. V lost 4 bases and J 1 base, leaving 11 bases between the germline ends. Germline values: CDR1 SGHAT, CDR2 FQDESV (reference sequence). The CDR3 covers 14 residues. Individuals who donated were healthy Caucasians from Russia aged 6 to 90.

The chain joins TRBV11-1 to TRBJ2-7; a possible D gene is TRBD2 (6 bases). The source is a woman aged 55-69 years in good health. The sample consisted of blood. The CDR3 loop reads CASSSWGESYEQYF. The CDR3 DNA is TGTGCCAGCAGCTCATGGGGGGAATCCTACGAGCAGTACTTC.